A single sample gave rise to the 27 T cell receptor beta chains below, sequenced in a study of CD8+ T cells in alopecia areata (dated by TCRdb to 2016 to 2019). The treatment or condition label for this specimen denotes: oral pan-JAK inhibitor, 5-10 mg twice daily. The library came from the immunoSEQ multiplex PCR assay. To provide template for TCR sequencing, every sample had RNA extracted and reverse transcribed into cDNA. TCRdb holds this immuneACCESS table with in-frame rearrangements only. Some clones are missing; in checked studies, unresolved V genes explain under half, and the rest has no known cause. This sample has about 210,000 clones in its table, and 43% of those were observed once. Around 3% of the sample lies in the top ten. Source: CD4+ T cells sorted from blood, taken at roughly week 36, from a patient treated with tofacitinib. All receptors come from a human donor with alopecia areata.

This clone has just one count. V gene TRBV25-1 combines with J gene TRBJ2-6, with D hard to call. This CDR3 is 16 amino acids long. Germline V CDR1 and CDR2: MGHDK, SYGVNS. V lost 4 bases, J lost 0 bases, and 10 bases lay in between. CDR3 in DNA: TGTGCCAGCAGTGGCTTCTTACCCTCTGGGGCCAACGTCCTGACTTTC. This codes for CASSGFLPSGANVLTF.

This chain links TRBV27 with TRBJ1-2; maybe TRBD1 (5 bases). CDR3 size: 14 residues. Germline CDR1 MNHEY, CDR2 SMNVEV (reference sequence). Trimming took 3 bases from V and 4 from J, leaving 12 bases between them. The CDR3 loop reads CASSLMQGGYGYTF. For the CDR3, the DNA is TGTGCCAGCAGTTTGATGCAGGGTGGCTATGGCTACACCTTC.

The chain couples TRBV18 to TRBJ2-5, with D maybe TRBD1 (6 bases). V was trimmed by 3 bases and J by 2 bases, leaving 13 bases between them. This CDR3 has 15 residues. The germline V gene encodes CDR1 KGHSH and CDR2 LQKENI. The CDR3 sequence: CASSPLAGQQETQYF. The CDR3 DNA reads TGTGCCAGCTCACCCTTGGCCGGACAGCAAGAGACCCAGTACTTC.

This chain connects TRBV15 to TRBJ2-3; D ambiguous. The CDR3 totals 12 residues. Deletions cut 6 bases from V and 3 bases from J, with 7 bases between. Germline CDR1 reads LNHNV; CDR2 reads YYDKDF (reference sequence). DNA for the CDR3: TGTGCCACCAGTATTGAAACAGATACGCAGTATTTT. This codes for CATSIETDTQYF.

CDR3 region: CASSQGAFQETQYF. In DNA form, the CDR3 reads TGTGCCAGCAGCCAAGGTGCCTTTCAAGAGACCCAGTACTTC. J is TRBJ2-5 and V is TRBV4-2; no definite D call. This CDR3 contains 14 residues. Germline V gene lookup returns CDR1 LGHNA and CDR2 YNFKEQ. V was shortened by 1 base and J by 2 bases, with 8 bases between the two germline ends.

This clone has a handful of counts. This chain connects TRBV2 to TRBJ2-5; unclear D gene. This CDR3 contains 12 residues. CDR1 SNHLY and CDR2 FYNNEI come from the germline V gene. Trimming removed 4 bases at V and 4 bases at J, with 7 bases between. CDR3 in amino acids: CASSVNLETQYF. Here the CDR3 DNA reads TGTGCCAGCAGTGTGAACTTAGAGACCCAGTACTTC.

The chain couples TRBV7-2 to TRBJ1-2, with a weak D call TRBD1 (5 bases). This CDR3 spans 16 amino acids. Germline-derived CDR1 and CDR2 are SGHTA and FQGNSA. V was clipped by 1 base and J by 8 bases, with 20 bases between them. The CDR3: CASSLVSRLSKGGYTF. The CDR3 DNA sequence: TGTGCCAGCAGCTTAGTTTCCAGGCTCTCTAAGGGGGGCTACACCTTC.

The chain has TRBV29-1 and TRBJ2-1, with D unresolved. Germline assignment: CDR1 SQVTM and CDR2 ANQGSEA. The CDR3 extends over 10 amino acids. Trimming removed 6 bases at V and 5 bases at J, with 5 bases between. For the CDR3, the DNA is TGCAGCGTACGAGACAATGAGCAGTTCTTC. Protein product: CSVRDNEQFF.

The chain couples TRBV5-4 to TRBJ1-2; no firm D call. Per the germline V gene, CDR1 is SGHNT and CDR2 is YYREEE (reference sequence). Between the trimmed V and J ends, which lost 6 bases and 4 bases, there was a span of 16 bases. The CDR3 spans 14 residues. The CDR3 DNA reads as TGTGCCAGCACCCTTGTCGGGGAGACCTATGGCTACACCTTC. The encoded protein is CASTLVGETYGYTF. Filled out from reference TRBV5-4 and TRBJ1-2, the complete variable domain reads ETGVTQSPTHLIKTRGQQVTLRCSSQSGHNTVSWYQQALGQGPQFIFQYYREEENGRGNFPPRFSGLQFPNYSSELNVNALELDDSALYLCASTLVGETYGYTFGSGTRLTVV.

In this sample, this clone turned up a few times. The chain recombines TRBV7-2 with TRBJ2-1; no reliable D call. This CDR3 contains 18 residues. Germline assignment: CDR1 SGHTA and CDR2 FQGNSA. V was shortened by 0 bases and J by 7 bases, with 22 bases between the two germline ends. DNA of the CDR3: TGTGCCAGCAGCTTAGCGCCCCCGGGCGCCCCCGGAAGTAATGAGCAGTTCTTC. Protein: CASSLAPPGAPGSNEQFF.

V is TRBV5-1 and J is TRBJ2-3; D is ambiguous. Germline CDR1 SGHRS, CDR2 YFSETQ. Trimming pared 1 base from V and 2 bases from J, leaving 8 bases between. The CDR3 has 14 amino acids. In DNA, the CDR3 is TGCGCCAGCAGCTTGCAGTGGAACACAGATACGCAGTATTTT. As protein: CASSLQWNTDTQYF. Full variable domain (rest looked up from reference TRBV5-1 and TRBJ2-3): KAGVTQTPRYLIKTRGQQVTLSCSPISGHRSVSWYQQTPGQGLQFLFEYFSETQRNKGNFPGRFSGRQFSNSRSEMNVSTLELGDSALYLCASSLQWNTDTQYFGPGTRLTVL.

The CDR3 sequence is CASSVHGANVLTF. The CDR3, as DNA: TGTGCCAGCAGCGTCCACGGGGCCAACGTCCTGACTTTC. The V gene is TRBV9, the J gene TRBJ2-6; D unresolved. Germline lookup yields CDR1 SGDLS and CDR2 YYNGEE. This CDR3 contains 13 residues. V was pared by 2 bases and J by 4 bases, with 4 bases between.

The CDR3, as DNA: TGCAGCTCCTCAGCAGGGGCGGGGACTGAAGCTTTCTTT. The encoded protein is CSSSAGAGTEAFF. The chain recombines TRBV29-1 with TRBJ1-1; D may be TRBD1 (6 bases). Germline values: CDR1 SQVTM, CDR2 ANQGSEA. The germline V and J ends were trimmed by 8 bases and 5 bases, with 18 bases remaining between them. CDR3 size: 13 residues.

The V and J genes are TRBV27 and TRBJ2-7; 16 bases are shared with TRBD2. Germline CDR1 and CDR2: MNHEY and SMNVEV (reference sequence). The CDR3 covers 18 residues. The V and J ends lost 6 bases and 4 bases, in that order; junction bases with no gene match: 12. The CDR3 bases are TGTGCCAGCAGACGGGGACTAGCGGGGGGGCTGGCCGATTACGAGCAGTACTTC. Its translation is CASRRGLAGGLADYEQYF.

V usage is TRBV5-1 and J usage is TRBJ1-1; TRBD1 aligns across 10 bases. The V gene end was trimmed by 4 bases and the J gene end by 3 bases; junction bases not matched to a gene: 9. CDR3 length equals 16 residues. The germline CDR1 and CDR2 sequences are SGHRS and YFSETQ. The CDR3 is CASSTSGTGVDTEAFF. The CDR3 DNA reads as TGCGCCAGCAGCACCTCCGGGACAGGGGTTGACACTGAAGCTTTCTTT.

The rearrangement uses TRBV30 and TRBJ1-1; no definite D call. Germline-derived CDR1 and CDR2 are GTSNPN and SVGIG (reference sequence). The V end lost 5 bases, the J end lost 7 bases, and 11 bases lay between the germline ends. The length of the CDR3 is 11 residues. The CDR3 DNA is TGTGCCTGGTCGGGCTGGGATGAAGCTTTCTTT. This gives the protein CAWSGWDEAFF.

This clone was seen a handful of times. The CDR3 coding sequence is TGTGCCAGCAGCCCGGGGGGGACTAGCTGGGTGGAGACCCAGTACTTC. It codes for CASSPGGTSWVETQYF. V usage is TRBV7-3 and J usage is TRBJ2-5; 9 positions match TRBD2. Germline V gene sequence: CDR1 SGHTA, CDR2 FQGTGA. With V trimmed by 5 bases and J by 5 bases, 12 bases remained unmatched. The CDR3 length is 16 residues. The variable domain in full, with the rest retrieved from reference TRBV7-3 and TRBJ2-5, is GAGVSQTPSNKVTEKGKYVELRCDPISGHTALYWYRQSLGQGPEFLIYFQGTGAADDSGLPNDRFFAVRPEGSVSTLKIQRTERGDSAVYLCASSPGGTSWVETQYFGPGTRLLVL.

Note on this clone: This sample includes further DNA sequences coding for the same CDR3. V usage is TRBV5-6 and J usage is TRBJ2-5; no clear D. V gave up 3 bases and J gave up 5 bases, with 5 bases separating them. Germline CDR1 is SGHDT and CDR2 is YYEEEE. This CDR3 comprises 11 residues. The CDR3 sequence is CASSSRETQYF. The CDR3 nucleotides are TGTGCCAGCAGCTCGAGGGAGACCCAGTACTTC.

This clone was seen more than once but under ten times. The chain couples TRBV11-2 to TRBJ2-7; a weak D match, TRBD2 (5 bases). From germline, CDR1 is SGHAT and CDR2 FQNNGV. Trimming pared 1 base from V and 9 bases from J, leaving 10 bases between. The CDR3 runs to 12 residues. CDR3 DNA sequence: TGTGCCAGCAGCTTAGGAGGGCAGGCGCAGTACTTC. This gives the protein CASSLGGQAQYF.

The J gene is TRBJ1-3, the V gene TRBV29-1; a possible D gene is TRBD1 (6 bases). The CDR3 extends over 14 amino acids. CDR1 and CDR2 (germline): SQVTM, ANQGSEA. Trimming pared 6 bases from V and 2 bases from J, leaving 14 bases between. The CDR3 protein is CSVATNRAGNTIYF. The CDR3 DNA is TGCAGCGTCGCGACCAACAGGGCTGGAAACACCATATATTTT.

There are a few counts of this clone. The J gene is TRBJ2-7, the V gene TRBV30; D is perhaps TRBD1 (5 bases). Trimming took off 5 bases at V and 9 bases at J, with 14 bases between the two ends. CDR3 size: 11 residues. CDR1 is GTSNPN, CDR2 SVGIG, per germline (reference sequence). Here the CDR3 reads CAWASGYLQYF. CDR3 bases: TGTGCCTGGGCCTCAGGGTACCTGCAGTACTTC.

V gene TRBV29-1 combines with J gene TRBJ1-4; no clear D gene. Per the germline V gene, CDR1 is SQVTM and CDR2 is ANQGSEA. The CDR3 loop spans 12 amino acids. Trimming removed 5 bases at V and 7 bases at J, with 11 bases between. CDR3 region: CSVSARSEKLFF. The CDR3 region has the DNA TGCAGCGTTTCCGCGCGGAGTGAAAAACTGTTTTTT.

The chain employs TRBV11-2 and TRBJ2-7; no reliable D call. V lost 4 bases and J 0 bases, leaving 10 bases between the germline ends. From germline, CDR1 is SGHAT and CDR2 FQNNGV. There are 14 residues in the CDR3. The CDR3 is CASSSLRSSYEQYF. The CDR3 coding sequence is TGTGCCAGCAGCTCCCTTAGGAGCTCCTACGAGCAGTACTTC.

The rearrangement links TRBV30 to TRBJ2-5; 13 nucleotides align to TRBD2. The CDR3 has 16 residues. Germline-derived CDR1 and CDR2 are GTSNPN and SVGIG (reference sequence). V shed 3 bases and J 1 base; nucleotides not matched to a gene: 5. In DNA form, the CDR3 reads TGTGCCTGGAGCCCTGGGACTAGCGGGGTCCAAGAGACCCAGTACTTC. Its protein is CAWSPGTSGVQETQYF.

As for this clone: Other nucleotide sequences from this sample produce the same CDR3. The V and J genes are TRBV10-3 and TRBJ1-5, with a tentative D call TRBD1 (6 bases). Trimming cost V 5 bases and J 5 bases, with 7 bases left between them. Looked up from germline, CDR1 is ENHRY and CDR2 is SYGVKD. The CDR3 runs to 12 residues. CDR3 sequence (DNA): TGTGCCATCAGTACAGGGTATCAGCCCCAGCATTTT. Its translation: CAISTGYQPQHF.

J is TRBJ2-1 and V is TRBV29-1; the match to TRBD1 covers 9 bases. The V segment lost 5 bases and the J segment 1 base; nucleotides outside the gene matches: 9. The CDR3 runs to 16 residues. Germline lookup yields CDR1 SQVTM and CDR2 ANQGSEA. The CDR3 protein is CSVRITGGLSYNEQFF. DNA for the CDR3: TGCAGCGTTCGAATAACAGGGGGCCTGTCCTACAATGAGCAGTTCTTC.

This clone was counted only a few times. Within the sample, other DNA sequences also encode this same CDR3. This chain joins TRBV11-3 and TRBJ2-3; no reliable D call. The CDR3 totals 13 residues. Germline lookup yields CDR1 SGHNT and CDR2 YENEEA. The V end was cut by 1 base, the J end by 5 bases, with 7 bases between. The CDR3 is CASSLGAEDTQYF. In DNA, the CDR3 is TGTGCCAGCAGCTTAGGCGCCGAAGATACGCAGTATTTT.